This T cell receptor beta chain was profiled in a study of blood T cell repertoires in COVID-19. At the level of the study: Researchers got acute and convalescent COVID-19 samples from the United States, Italy and Spain.

The authors' processing: Amplified reference gene primers provided the basis for estimating nucleated cell counts. TCRdb keeps only in-frame clones here, not all; method: immunoSEQ multiplex PCR. Clone size and the V and J calls come from that table; the DNA yielded D and trimming. The repertoire consists of more than 200,000 clones, with around 87% occurring once and the leading ten covering around 5%. V dropped 0 bases and J dropped 1; count of bases not matched to a gene: 4. The CDR3 consists of 16 residues. Germline V CDR1 and CDR2: LGHNT, FRNRAP. The sequence was obtained from a woman aged 60-75 years with COVID-19, enrolled during active disease. Sequencing was carried out using peripheral blood. The rearrangement links TRBV12-5 to TRBJ1-1; 8 bases are a match to TRBD1. In DNA form, the CDR3 reads TGTGCTAGTGGTTTGGTACAGGGGGGCAAGAACACTGAAGCTTTCTTT. Residues: CASGLVQGGKNTEAFF.